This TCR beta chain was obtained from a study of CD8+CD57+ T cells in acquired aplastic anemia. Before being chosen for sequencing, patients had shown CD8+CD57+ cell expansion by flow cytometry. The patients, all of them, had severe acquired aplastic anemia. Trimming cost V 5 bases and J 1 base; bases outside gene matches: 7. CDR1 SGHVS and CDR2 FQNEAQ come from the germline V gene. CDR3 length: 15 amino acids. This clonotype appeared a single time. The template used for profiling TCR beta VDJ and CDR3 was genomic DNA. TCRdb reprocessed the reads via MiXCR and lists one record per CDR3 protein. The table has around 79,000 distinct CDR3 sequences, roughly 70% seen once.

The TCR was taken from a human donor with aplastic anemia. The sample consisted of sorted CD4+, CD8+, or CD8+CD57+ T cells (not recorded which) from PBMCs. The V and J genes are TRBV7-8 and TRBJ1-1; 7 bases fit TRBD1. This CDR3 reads CASSPTTGRNTEAFF. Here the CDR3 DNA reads TGTGCCAGCAGCCCTACGACAGGGAGGAACACTGAAGCTTTCTTT.